These 4 T cell receptor beta chains came from one sample sequenced in a study of blood T cell repertoires in COVID-19. Some clones are missing from TCRdb's copy, which holds only in-frame ones; the method was immunoSEQ multiplex PCR. The sample records under 500,000 clones, about 89% being singletons. Sequenced: peripheral blood. These receptors all stem from a woman between 25 and 40 years old with acute or convalescent COVID-19.

This rearrangement joins TRBV28 to TRBJ2-1, with 7 bases identical to TRBD1. Germline CDR1 MDHEN, CDR2 SYDVKM. CDR3 length: 16 residues. V was pared by 5 bases and J by 2 bases, with 9 bases of the junction left unmatched. This CDR3 reads CASSPGTVPPYNEQFF. CDR3 sequence (DNA): TGTGCCAGCAGTCCGGGGACAGTCCCCCCCTACAATGAGCAGTTCTTC.

The CDR3 coding sequence is TGTGCCAGCAGTTACTCGCAACGGTACTATGGCTACACCTTC. Translation gives CASSYSQRYYGYTF. V is TRBV6-5 and J is TRBJ1-2; D gene ambiguous. The V end was cut by 0 bases, the J end by 3 bases, with 8 bases between. Per the germline V gene, CDR1 is MNHEY and CDR2 is SVGAGI. CDR3 length equals 14 residues.

V and J are TRBV5-4 and TRBJ2-3; TRBD1 matches at 10 bases. V was clipped by 3 bases and J by 3 bases; unmatched bases: 7. CDR3 length equals 16 residues. Looked up from germline, CDR1 is SGHNT and CDR2 is YYREEE (reference sequence). The CDR3 region has the DNA TGTGCCAGCAGCTCGCCTCCGGGACAGGGGACAGATACGCAGTATTTT. This sequence encodes CASSSPPGQGTDTQYF.

The chain combines TRBV7-8 with TRBJ1-2; weak D call: TRBD1 (5 bases). The germline CDR1 and CDR2 sequences are SGHVS and FQNEAQ. Trimming pared 1 base from V and 7 bases from J, leaving 13 bases between. CDR3 length: 14 residues. CDR3 in amino acids: CASSLVGGGRGYTF. CDR3 DNA sequence: TGTGCCAGCAGCTTAGTAGGCGGGGGTCGTGGCTACACCTTC.